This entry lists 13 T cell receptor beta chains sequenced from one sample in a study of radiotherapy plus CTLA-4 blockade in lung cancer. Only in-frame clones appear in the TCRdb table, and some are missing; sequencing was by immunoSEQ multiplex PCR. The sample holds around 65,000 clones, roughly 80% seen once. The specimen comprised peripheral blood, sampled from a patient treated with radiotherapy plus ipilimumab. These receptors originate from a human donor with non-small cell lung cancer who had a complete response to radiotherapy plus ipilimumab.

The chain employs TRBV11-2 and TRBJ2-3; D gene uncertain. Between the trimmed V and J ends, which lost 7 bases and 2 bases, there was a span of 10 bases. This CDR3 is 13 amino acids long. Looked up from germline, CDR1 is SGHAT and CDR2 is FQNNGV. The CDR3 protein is CASTPGNTDTQYF. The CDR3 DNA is TGTGCCAGCACCCCTGGGAACACAGATACGCAGTATTTT. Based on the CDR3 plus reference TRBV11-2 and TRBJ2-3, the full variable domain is EAGVAQSPRYKIIEKRQSVAFWCNPISGHATLYWYQQILGQGPKLLIQFQNNGVVDDSQLPKDRFSAERLKGVDSTLKIQPAKLEDSAVYLCASTPGNTDTQYFGPGTRLTVL.

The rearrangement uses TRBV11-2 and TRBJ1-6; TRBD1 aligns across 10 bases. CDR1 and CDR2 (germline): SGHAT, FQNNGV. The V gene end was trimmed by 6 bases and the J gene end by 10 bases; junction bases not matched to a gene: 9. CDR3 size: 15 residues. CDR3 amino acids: CASRGTGAGQSPLHF. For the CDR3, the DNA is TGTGCCAGCAGAGGGACAGGGGCAGGTCAATCACCCCTCCACTTT.

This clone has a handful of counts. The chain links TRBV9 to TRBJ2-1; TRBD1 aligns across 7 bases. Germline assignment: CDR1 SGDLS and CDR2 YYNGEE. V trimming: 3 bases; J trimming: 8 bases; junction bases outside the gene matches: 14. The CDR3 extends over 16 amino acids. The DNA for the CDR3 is TGTGCCAGCAGCGCCAATAGGGGGCTAGCTAGGGATGAGCAGTTCTTC. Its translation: CASSANRGLARDEQFF.

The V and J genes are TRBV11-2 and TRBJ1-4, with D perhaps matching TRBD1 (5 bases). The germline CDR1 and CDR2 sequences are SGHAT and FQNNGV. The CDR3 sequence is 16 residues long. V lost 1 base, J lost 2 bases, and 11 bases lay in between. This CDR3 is CASSLAPGLTNEKLFF. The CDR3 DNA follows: TGTGCCAGCAGCTTAGCGCCGGGACTGACTAATGAAAAACTGTTTTTT.

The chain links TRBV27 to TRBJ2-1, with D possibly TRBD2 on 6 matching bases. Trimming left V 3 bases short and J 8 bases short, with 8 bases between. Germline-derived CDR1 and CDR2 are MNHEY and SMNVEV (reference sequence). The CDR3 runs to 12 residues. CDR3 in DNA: TGTGCCAGCAGTTTTGCTAGCGATGAGCAGTTCTTC. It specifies CASSFASDEQFF.

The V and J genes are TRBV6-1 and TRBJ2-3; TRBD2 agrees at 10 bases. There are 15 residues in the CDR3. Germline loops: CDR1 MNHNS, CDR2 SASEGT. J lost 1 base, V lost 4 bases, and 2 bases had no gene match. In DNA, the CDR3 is TGTGCCAGCAGTGGGGGGACTAGCGGCACAGATACGCAGTATTTT. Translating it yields CASSGGTSGTDTQYF.

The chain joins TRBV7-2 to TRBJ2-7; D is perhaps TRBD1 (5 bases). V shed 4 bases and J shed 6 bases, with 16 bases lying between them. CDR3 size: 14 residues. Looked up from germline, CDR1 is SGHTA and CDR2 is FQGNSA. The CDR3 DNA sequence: TGTGCCAGCAGCTGGGGCAGGGAATCGGGCGAGCAGTACTTC. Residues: CASSWGRESGEQYF.

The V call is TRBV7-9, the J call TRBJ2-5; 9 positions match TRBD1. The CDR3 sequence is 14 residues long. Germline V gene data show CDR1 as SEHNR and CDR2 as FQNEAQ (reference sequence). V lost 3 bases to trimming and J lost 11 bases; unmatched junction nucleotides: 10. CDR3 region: CASSFRDRVGEQYF. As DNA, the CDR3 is TGTGCCAGCAGCTTCCGGGACAGGGTGGGTGAGCAGTACTTC.

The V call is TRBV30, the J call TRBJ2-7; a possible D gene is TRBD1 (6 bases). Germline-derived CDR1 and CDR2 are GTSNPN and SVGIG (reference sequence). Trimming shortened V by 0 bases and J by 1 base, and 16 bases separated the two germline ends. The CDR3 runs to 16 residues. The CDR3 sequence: CAWSVQGYGRSYEQYF. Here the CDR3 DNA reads TGTGCCTGGAGTGTACAGGGCTACGGCAGATCCTACGAGCAGTACTTC.

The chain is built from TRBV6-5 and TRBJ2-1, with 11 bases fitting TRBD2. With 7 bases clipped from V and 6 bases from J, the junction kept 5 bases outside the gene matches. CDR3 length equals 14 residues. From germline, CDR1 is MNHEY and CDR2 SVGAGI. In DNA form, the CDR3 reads TGTGCCAGCAAACTAGCGGGAGTTGGCAATGAGCAGTTCTTC. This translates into CASKLAGVGNEQFF.

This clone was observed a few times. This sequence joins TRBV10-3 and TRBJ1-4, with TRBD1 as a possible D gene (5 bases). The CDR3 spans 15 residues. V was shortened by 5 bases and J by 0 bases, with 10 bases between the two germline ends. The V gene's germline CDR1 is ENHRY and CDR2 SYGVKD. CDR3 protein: CAISSGTATNEKLFF. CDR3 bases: TGTGCCATCAGTAGCGGGACTGCAACTAATGAAAAACTGTTTTTT.

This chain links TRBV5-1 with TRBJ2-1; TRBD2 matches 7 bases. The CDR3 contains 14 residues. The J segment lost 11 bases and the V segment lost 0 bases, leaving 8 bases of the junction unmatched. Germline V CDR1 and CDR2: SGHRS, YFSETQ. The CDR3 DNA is TGCGCCAGCAGCTTGGTAGCGGGCGACTCTAAGCAGTTCTTC. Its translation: CASSLVAGDSKQFF.

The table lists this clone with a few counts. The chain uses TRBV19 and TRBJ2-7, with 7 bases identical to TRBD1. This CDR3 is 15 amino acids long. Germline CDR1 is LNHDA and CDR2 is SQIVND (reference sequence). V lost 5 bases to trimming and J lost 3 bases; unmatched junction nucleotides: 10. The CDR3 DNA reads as TGTGCCAGTAGTGATCGACAGGGTATGGTCTACGAGCAGTACTTC. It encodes CASSDRQGMVYEQYF.